This record covers a single T cell receptor (beta chain). Its antigen is not known. Additional DNA sequences in this sample encode the identical CDR3. This sample is drawn from a study of chemoradiotherapy in HPV16-positive cancers. Repertoires were sampled repeatedly during chemoradiotherapy. TCRdb keeps only in-frame clones here, not all; method: immunoSEQ multiplex PCR. Among roughly 13,000 clones, approximately 89% were seen once, and the ten largest hold about 3.9%. Study-wide findings and caveats: During treatment, candidate HPV-specific clones and E7-related motifs expanded in tumor. Better recurrence-free survival went with HPV-responsive T-cell expansion in HPV16-positive patients.

The CDR3 extends over 12 amino acids. Germline loops: CDR1 MNHNY, CDR2 SVGAGI (reference sequence). Trimming left V 6 bases short and J 3 bases short, with 6 bases between. Source: tumor tissue, taken from a patient who underwent chemoradiotherapy. The sequence was obtained from a human donor with HPV-associated anogenital cancer. This chain uses TRBV6-6 with TRBJ1-5; D is undetermined. CDR3 region: CASRWSNQPQHF. CDR3 DNA sequence: TGTGCCAGCAGGTGGTCCAATCAGCCCCAGCATTTT.